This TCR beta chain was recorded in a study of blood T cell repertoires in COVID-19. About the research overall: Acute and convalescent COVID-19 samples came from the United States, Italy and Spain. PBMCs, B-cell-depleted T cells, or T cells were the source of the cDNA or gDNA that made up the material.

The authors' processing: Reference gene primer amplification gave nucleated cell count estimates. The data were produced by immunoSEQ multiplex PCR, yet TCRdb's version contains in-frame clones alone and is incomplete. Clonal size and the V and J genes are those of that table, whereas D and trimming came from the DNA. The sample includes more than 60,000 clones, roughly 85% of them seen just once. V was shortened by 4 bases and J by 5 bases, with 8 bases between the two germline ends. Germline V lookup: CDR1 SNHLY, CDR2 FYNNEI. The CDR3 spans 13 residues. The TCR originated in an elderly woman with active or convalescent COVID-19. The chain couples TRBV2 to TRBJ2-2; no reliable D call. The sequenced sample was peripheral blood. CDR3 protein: CASSVMLTGELFF. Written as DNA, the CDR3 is TGTGCCAGCAGTGTTATGTTGACCGGGGAGCTGTTTTTT.